One TCR beta chain is described in this entry. This receptor's antigen is unknown. Base qualities are missing; no much larger clone stands one base away. This specimen belongs to a study of tumor and adjacent non-tumor tissue in lung cancer listed by TCRdb under 2018. Notes on the research overall: The cohort included about eleven adenocarcinoma, a couple of squamous cell carcinoma and 1 small cell lung cancer patients. The 15 enrolled patients, of whom around 10 were men and 5 were women, were aged about 30 to 80 years and were diagnosed with TNM stage I to III disease. Sequencing produced more than 100,000,000 productive TCRbeta reads in total, an average of about 4.2 million reads per sample. The study compared bulk TCRbeta repertoires from lung tumor tissue and matched distant non-tumor lung tissue of over 13 lung cancer patients. TCRbeta CDR3 sequencing was performed on fewer than 35 paired specimens, with one tumor sample and one normal lung sample collected per patient.

RNA was extracted from bulk unsorted tissue and checked for quality with a NanoDrop ND-1000 and an Agilent 2100. Normal lung samples were distant non-tumor tissue taken more than 3 cm from the tumor edge. The donors were newly diagnosed lung cancer patients admitted for thoracic surgery in China from August to November 2014 who had not received prior chemotherapy. Patients with previous radiotherapy or chemotherapy, or with another concurrent cancer, were excluded from the study. Pieces of surgical tissue measuring about 1-2.1 cm3 were kept in RNAlater solution and held at -80 degrees C until needed. The CDR3, cysteine through phenylalanine, is 14 amino acids long. Only the CDR3 DNA stays, 42 bases, in frame from base 1. From the germline V gene (reference sequence), CDR1 is SEHNR and CDR2 is FQNEAQ. V is cut by 6 bases and J by 2 bases, and the space between the germline ends is 11 bases. The protocol used for the library was multiplex PCR. TCRdb names Illumina HiSeq 2500 as the instrument used. TCRbeta libraries were constructed through three rounds of nested PCR with primers (Table S4) according to protocols modified from ARM-PCR. Before sequencing, PCR products of 200-500 bp were excised from the gel and purified with the QIAquick gel extraction kit. The published analysis was carried out like this. Reads were cleaned using Trimmomatic, were merged into complete CDR3 sequences using FLASH, and were assigned to V(D)J germline segments using MiTCR. Clonal diversity was computed as the inverse Simpson's index with VDJtools. In-frame sequences without a premature stop codon were defined as productive reads. TCRdb reanalyzed the raw reads on its own, using fastp at Q25 for trimming and MiXCR for clone calling, and kept in-frame beta chains. Rows with one shared CDR3 protein collapse into an entry with the most common genes and DNA. These V and J calls derive from TCRdb rather than the authors' analysis. The sample profile shows about 100,000 distinct CDR3 sequences; 60% to 80% of them were found once. The ten largest make up roughly 19% of the sample.

What the research found in general, with its limitations: Tumor tissue showed significantly greater TCR diversity (inverse Simpson) than normal lung tissue (approximately 400 vs 170, P = 0.0075, Mann-Whitney U test). A significantly larger cumulative share of the repertoire was made up by the top 100 clones in normal lung than in tumor tissue. Because peripheral blood was not sequenced, the blood TCRbeta repertoires of the lung cancer patients in the study went unexamined. TCR diversity was significantly higher in younger patients, and higher tumor TCR diversity was associated with shorter overall and disease-free survival. With only around 15 patients in the cohort, the authors noted that larger samples and more detailed clinical data are needed. Neither the sequencing platform nor unique molecular identifiers are named or mentioned anywhere in the methods.

This clonotype originated in a man aged 25 to 45 with non-small cell lung cancer. Sequenced input: distant non-tumor lung tissue. This chain joins TRBV7-9 to TRBJ1-3; no D segment can be confidently identified. In nucleotide form, the sequence is TGTGCCAGCAGAGCAAGTACTCCTGGAAACACCATATATTTT. It encodes CASRASTPGNTIYF.